Shown below are 8 T cell receptor beta chains from a single sample sequenced in a study of blood T cell repertoires in COVID-19 (TCRdb year 2020). Library creation used the immunoSEQ multiplex PCR assay. The immuneACCESS repertoire file appears here via TCRdb, limited to in-frame rearrangements. These files lack a portion of the clones; in checked studies, under half of the deficit traces to unresolved V genes, and the cause of the others is not known. The sample table holds some 290,000 clones, of which roughly nine tenths were seen once. The biggest ten clones account for 3.9% of the sample. Sequencing input: PBMCs or T cells enriched from blood (not recorded which). The source of these receptors is a woman in her twenties or thirties who had been exposed to COVID-19.

The rearrangement links TRBV9 to TRBJ1-1; D remains ambiguous. From germline, CDR1 is SGDLS and CDR2 YYNGEE. The V and J ends lost 5 bases and 0 bases respectively, with 11 bases between them. The CDR3 is 14 amino acids. CDR3 nucleotide sequence: TGTGCCAGCAGGCCGGGATTATTGAACACTGAAGCTTTCTTT. Residues: CASRPGLLNTEAFF. The full variable domain, rest sourced from reference TRBV9 and TRBJ1-1, is DSGVTQTPKHLITATGQRVTLRCSPRSGDLSVYWYQQSLDQGLQFLIQYYNGEERAKGNILERFSAQQFPDLHSELNLSSLELGDSALYFCASRPGLLNTEAFFGQGTRLTVV.

The chain carries TRBV28 and TRBJ1-2; the D gene is possibly TRBD1 (5 bases). CDR1 and CDR2 (germline): MDHEN, SYDVKM. This CDR3 region has 13 residues. V was pared by 5 bases and J by 4 bases, with 11 bases between. The CDR3 DNA reads as TGTGCCAGCAGTAAAGGGGTAGGCTATGGCTACACCTTC. Its protein product is CASSKGVGYGYTF.

The chain has TRBV7-6 and TRBJ2-3; D remains unclear. V was pared by 5 bases and J by 3 bases, with 12 bases between. Germline CDR1 SGHVS, CDR2 FNYEAQ. CDR3 length: 14 residues. The DNA of the CDR3 is TGTGCCAGCAGCCCCGGAGTCCGGACAGATACGCAGTATTTT. Amino acid sequence: CASSPGVRTDTQYF.

The J gene is TRBJ2-7, the V gene TRBV7-8, with no clear D. Germline values: CDR1 SGHVS, CDR2 FQNEAQ. V was trimmed by 1 base and J by 3 bases, leaving 7 bases between them. CDR3 length: 13 amino acids. The chain's CDR3 is CASSLVADYEQYF. The CDR3 DNA follows: TGTGCCAGCAGCTTAGTGGCCGACTACGAGCAGTACTTC.

V and J are TRBV28 and TRBJ1-1; tentatively, D is TRBD1 (5 bases). Germline lookup yields CDR1 MDHEN and CDR2 SYDVKM. CDR3 length equals 14 residues. V was pared by 6 bases and J by 2 bases, with 13 bases between. CDR3 in DNA: TGTGCCAGCAGCGTAGCGGGGGGAAACACTGAAGCTTTCTTT. Its protein product is CASSVAGGNTEAFF.

The chain has TRBV7-2 and TRBJ1-1; D possibly corresponds to TRBD1 (5 bases). Germline CDR1 SGHTA, CDR2 FQGNSA. Between the trimmed V and J ends, which lost 2 bases and 1 base, there was a span of 8 bases. The CDR3 length is 14 residues. DNA for the CDR3: TGTGCCAGCAGCTTATGGAGGGGGAACACTGAAGCTTTCTTT. This gives the protein CASSLWRGNTEAFF.

This clone appeared a few times. V and J are TRBV30 and TRBJ1-5, with D possibly matching TRBD1 (5 bases). The CDR3 is 13 amino acids. Trimming removed 3 bases from V and 1 base from J, with 7 bases in between. Germline V gene data show CDR1 as GTSNPN and CDR2 as SVGIG (reference sequence). The CDR3 DNA reads TGTGCCTGGAGCCGACAGAGCAATCAGCCCCAGCATTTT. Residues: CAWSRQSNQPQHF.

V usage is TRBV3-1 (or the pseudogene TRBV3-2) and J usage is TRBJ2-1, with D unclear. Germline loops: CDR1 LGHDT, CDR2 YNNKEL (reference sequence). This CDR3 has 12 residues. With 2 bases removed from V and 9 bases from J, the gap between germline ends came to 8 bases. The CDR3 region is CASSQTRAEQFF. The CDR3 DNA follows: TGTGCCAGCAGCCAAACCCGCGCTGAGCAGTTCTTC.